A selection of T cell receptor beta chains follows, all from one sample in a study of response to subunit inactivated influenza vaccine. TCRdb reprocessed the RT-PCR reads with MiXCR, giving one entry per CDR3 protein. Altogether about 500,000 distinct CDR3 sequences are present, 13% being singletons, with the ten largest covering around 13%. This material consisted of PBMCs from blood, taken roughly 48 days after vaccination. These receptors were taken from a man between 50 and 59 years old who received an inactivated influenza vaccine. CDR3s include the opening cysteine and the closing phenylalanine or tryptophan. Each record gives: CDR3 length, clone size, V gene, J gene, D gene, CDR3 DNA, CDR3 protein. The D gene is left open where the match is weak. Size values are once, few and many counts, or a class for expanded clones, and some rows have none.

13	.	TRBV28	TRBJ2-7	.	TGTGCCAGCAGTTCGCCTTGGGGGAGCGAGCAGTACTTC	CASSSPWGSEQYF
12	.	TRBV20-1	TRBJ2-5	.	TGCAGTGCTAAAGGGGGTCAAGAGACCCAGTACTTC	CSAKGGQETQYF
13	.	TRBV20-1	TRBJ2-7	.	TGCAGTGCTACTAGCGCGATCTCCTACGAGCAGTACTTC	CSATSAISYEQYF
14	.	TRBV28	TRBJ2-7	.	TGTGCCAGCAGTTTAACAACCAGGGCCTACGAGCAGTACTTC	CASSLTTRAYEQYF
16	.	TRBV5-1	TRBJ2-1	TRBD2	TGCGCCAGCAGCTTGGTACTAGCGGGCAAGTACAATGAGCAGTTCTTC	CASSLVLAGKYNEQFF
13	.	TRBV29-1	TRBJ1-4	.	TGCAGCGTTGAAGTACAGTCCGGTGAAAAACTGTTTTTT	CSVEVQSGEKLFF
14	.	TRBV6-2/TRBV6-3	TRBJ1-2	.	TGTGCCAGCAGCCAGATCCGACGGGAGTATGGCTACACCTTC	CASSQIRREYGYTF
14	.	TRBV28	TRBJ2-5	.	TGTGCCAGCAGTATGAGGCCAGGGAGGGAGACCCAGTACTTC	CASSMRPGRETQYF
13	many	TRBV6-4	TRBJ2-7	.	TGTGCCAGCAGTGACTCAAGCTGGTACGAGCAGTACTTC	CASSDSSWYEQYF
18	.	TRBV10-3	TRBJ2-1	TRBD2	TGTGCCATCAGTGGGACTACTAGCGGGGGGTTCTACTACAATGAGCAGTTCTTC	CAISGTTSGGFYYNEQFF
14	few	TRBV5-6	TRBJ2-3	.	TGTGCCAGCAGCTTGGGCCTAGCAGTAGATACGCAGTATTTT	CASSLGLAVDTQYF
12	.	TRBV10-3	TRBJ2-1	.	TGTGCCATCAGCGGCACAACCAATGAGCAGTTCTTC	CAISGTTNEQFF
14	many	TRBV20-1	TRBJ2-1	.	TGCAGTGCTAGACCAGCGGTGAGGGTCAATGAGCAGTTCTTC	CSARPAVRVNEQFF